This T cell receptor (beta chain) stems from a study of blood T cell repertoires in COVID-19. Overall study: Samples came from the United States, Italy and Spain, spanning acute and convalescent COVID-19. PBMCs, B-cell-depleted T cells, or T cells were the source of the cDNA or gDNA that made up the material.

This clone was recorded a few times. V was clipped by 1 base and J by 2 bases, with 9 bases between them. This CDR3 has 14 residues. CDR1 SGHVS and CDR2 FQNEAQ come from the germline V gene. Profiled with immunoSEQ multiplex PCR; TCRdb holds only in-frame clones, not every one. The table has approximately 300,000 clones, around 90% seen once. The sequencing input was PBMCs or T cells enriched from blood (not recorded which). This TCR came from a young woman who had recovered from COVID-19. The J gene is TRBJ2-7, the V gene TRBV7-8; D possibly corresponds to TRBD1 (5 bases). CDR3 in DNA: TGTGCCAGCAGCTTAGGGGGCAGGCCCTACGAGCAGTACTTC. This translates into CASSLGGRPYEQYF. Complete variable domain (other parts from reference TRBV7-8 and TRBJ2-7): GAGVSQSPRYKVAKRGQDVALRCDPISGHVSLFWYQQALGQGPEFLTYFQNEAQLDKSGLPSDRFFAERPEGSVSTLKIQRTQQEDSAVYLCASSLGGRPYEQYFGPGTRLTVT.